This T cell receptor (beta chain) was captured in a study of cytomegalovirus exposure and HLA in healthy donors (dated by TCRdb to 2016 to 2017). For the study in its entirety: An earlier analysis of a few hundred of the donors reported approximately 280 Gb of sequence data and 90 million to 120 million unique TCR beta sequences obtained from some 200 million T cells. About five DR-DQ haplotypes were handled as single units for association and clustering, since linkage in the cohort was strong. HLA typing covered class I and class II loci at four-digit resolution. Every repertoire in the discovery cohort had been generated on one and the same sequencing platform. The study used immunosequencing to profile the T cell repertoires of several hundred subjects and linked those repertoires to cytomegalovirus serostatus. On average, 235,054 unique TCR beta nucleotide sequences were sequenced per donor among a few hundred genotyped donors of the cohort, with about 19% of those sequences being non-productive. To predict cytomegalovirus infection status, the study brought together high-throughput TCR immunosequencing, statistical association of individual TCRs with disease status, and machine learning. Typing coverage varied by locus: roughly 629-630 donors for A, B, C, DRB1 and DQB1; under 550 for DQA1; more than 600 for DPA1; approximately 450 for DPB1. Of the roughly 410 genotyped donors, 75% to 85% were placed in the genetic ancestry cluster associated with self-reported Caucasian donors. Rather than using new phenotypic data, the later analysis identified candidate immune exposures from TCR beta sequences and from how often those sequences occurred across donors. The study aimed to test whether cataloging public T cell receptors could reveal signatures of past pathogen exposure. A later analysis re-analyzed previously published TCR beta repertoires from hundreds of donors and added high-resolution HLA genotyping to study TCR occurrence patterns. A separate validation cohort of approximately 130 different subjects was used in addition to the approximately 700-subject first cohort. Donor age, sex, ethnicity and CMV serostatus were compiled alongside the repertoire data. Roughly 300 gigabases of sequencing data and around 80 million unique TCR sequences made up an early release that covered about 640 HLA-typed donors. In an earlier analysis of 587 of the donors, high-throughput TCR beta sequencing was used to judge whether each TCR beta V gene segment behaved as functional or pseudogenic. In a later genetic analysis, genome-wide SNP genotypes for about three fifths of the roughly 670 donors were used, and that subset was treated as a discovery cohort. The full study reports these points: Correlated functional status among segregating V segments might be attributable to linkage disequilibrium, but an unknown experimental factor could not be ruled out. Most TCR sequences were observed very rarely across donors, whereas some public TCRs were present in many individuals. The 87-base-pair reads could not distinguish some IMGT-functional V segments, including TRBV6-2 and TRBV6-3, so those segments were excluded. The classifier was reported to diagnose cytomegalovirus status with high specificity and sensitivity in both the original cohort and the validation cohort. The only immune exposure information available for the cohort was CMV serostatus. In vitro tests confirmed that a few of the cytomegalovirus-associated TCR beta chains recognize cytomegalovirus antigens. Because HLA typing was unavailable for some donors at each locus, only the typed subset was used in association tests. Broadly in line with IMGT annotations, most TCR beta V segments showed up in productive rearrangements about 90% or about 30% of the time in an earlier analysis of some 590 of the donors. A cluster of highly shared sequence variants was judged likely to be a technical artifact of the sequencing pipeline. Approximately 18 rarely observed V segments, including chromosome 9 orphons, were excluded from the earlier analysis of 550 to 700 of the donors because counts were too low. In a later genetic analysis, fewer N-insertions in productive TCRs were reported among donors in an Asian-associated ancestry cluster than the approximately 710-donor mean. Specific HLA alleles were associated with 15,000 to 20,000 TCR beta sequences at a false discovery rate of 0.05 in a later analysis. A further reported finding was that TCR beta sequences accurately predicted the HLA-A and HLA-B alleles for most subjects in the first cohort. Only TCR beta chains were sequenced in this cohort, and the absence of alpha or paired-chain data limited detectable features. According to the authors, the approach could potentially be generalized to other disease states and immunological phenotypes. A later analysis found that TCR association rates varied across HLA loci, with DRB1 alleles showing the most associated TCRs and HLA-C alleles the fewest. In a later genetic analysis, a missense DCLRE1C variant was associated with V-gene and J-gene trimming of TCR beta chains, and the association was replicated in an independent cohort. Assigning TCR associations to individual alleles was difficult when HLA alleles, especially DR and DQ, strongly co-occurred. In the study, around 150 TCR beta chains were listed as associated with cytomegalovirus. Compared with equally common non-associated chains, HLA-associated TCR beta chains in a later analysis were more clonally expanded and had lower generation probabilities. The presence/absence analyses assumed that sequencing depth was roughly uniform across donors, and that assumption may not be true. In a later analysis, several top co-occurrence clusters were reported to appear linked to parvovirus B19, influenza, CMV and Epstein-Barr virus. In a later analysis, most CMV-associated TCR beta chains were found to appear HLA-restricted, with HLA associations seemingly driven largely by CMV exposure.

In total, approximately 700 healthy bone marrow donors made up the cohort. At the time of sampling, all cohort members were nominally healthy, though unrecorded immune exposures were likely present. The donor was CMV seronegative and belonged to the group of over 300 seronegative cohort members. A peripheral blood sample was collected from each donor, and TCR beta sequencing was performed on peripheral blood mononuclear cells. Genomic DNA was extracted from the blood cell samples with the Qiagen DNeasy Blood Extraction Kit. Libraries were made using the immunoSEQ multiplex PCR assay. For the multiplex PCR, a mixture combining 60 forward primers for TCR Vbeta segments and 13 reverse primers for TCR Jbeta segments was used. The CDR3 region of rearranged TCR beta genes was amplified from genomic DNA by a multiplex PCR assay. The Illumina HiSeq System was used to sequence the amplified TCR beta libraries as 87-base-pair reads. On the study's bioinformatics: In a later analysis, about 80 million unique TCR beta chains were counted across the roughly 700 repertoires, and around 10 million of these chains were shared by at least two donors. Raw reads were error-corrected and collapsed into unique sequences by a nearest-neighbor algorithm in which closely related sequences were merged to remove PCR and sequencing errors. Alignment of CDR3 sequences to IMGT reference sequences was used to assign V, D and J gene segments. For a sequence to be retained, at least a six-nucleotide match to both a V gene segment and a J gene segment was required. A rearrangement counted as productive if the CDR3 had no stop codons and remained in frame with V and J, and every other rearrangement counted as non-productive. Following IMGT convention, CDR3 was defined as the stretch from the second conserved V-encoded cysteine to the conserved J-encoded phenylalanine. The earlier analysis of 587 of the donors excluded sequences that lacked an unambiguous match to a single V gene segment. In an earlier analysis of a few hundred of the donors, a V segment was called functional when productive rearrangements were above 56.7%, and segregating when the standard deviation between donors exceeded 5%. A statistical classification framework was built to diagnose cytomegalovirus status from the catalog of TCR beta chain sequences. A later analysis assigned V and J genes by comparing TCR nucleotide sequences with IMGT/GENE-DB human TR gene sequences. In a later analysis, CDR3 sequences and most-parsimonious VDJ recombination scenarios were assigned using the TCRdist pipeline. In a later analysis, each TCR beta chain was defined by its CDR3 amino acid sequence together with its V-gene family, and reads without a unique V-gene family were excluded. As a way to deal with suspected cross-contamination and a sequencing artifact, a later analysis dropped under 600 nucleotide sequences that were highly shared and had low generation probability. For each public chain, a later analysis derived a clonal expansion index from normalized ranks of inferred template counts within each repertoire. Generation probabilities in a later analysis came from a VDJ recombination model fitted to out-of-frame rearrangements, and those results were checked against IGoR. In a later analysis, TCR-TCR, TCR-HLA and TCR-CMV co-occurrence was scored with hypergeometric tests, and a repertoire-size bias correction was applied to TCR pairs. To estimate false discovery rates, a later analysis permuted the HLA or CMV assignments 20 times. A later analysis grouped co-occurring TCRs with DBSCAN, adding TCRdist sequence similarity when clustering within HLA-allele-positive subsets. Repertoires with fewer than 30,000 or more than 120,000 public chains were left out of co-occurrence clustering, as were five repertoires with anomalous nucleotide sharing. TCRdb mirrors the immuneACCESS table, restricted to in-frame sequences. Some clones are absent from its copies; in checked studies, under half trace to an unresolved V gene, and the reason for the others is unknown. Clonal size and the V and J genes are those of that table, whereas D and trimming came from the DNA. Recorded for this sample are 200,000 to 250,000 clones; approximately 82% of them occurred a single time. The ten largest make up over 0.5% of the sample.

On this clone itself: Its cognate antigen has yet to be identified. Nothing much larger sits one base from this clone, and base qualities are not available.

From cysteine to phenylalanine, the CDR3 is 13 amino acids long. The entry retains the CDR3 DNA only, 39 bases that are in frame from base 1. Reading the germline V gene gives CDR1 SGHTA and CDR2 FQGTGA. The V end loses 3 bases and the J end loses 0 bases, and a stretch of 6 bases separates them. The clonotype was recovered from a woman aged 35 to 49 in good health and CMV-seronegative. Sample: PBMCs. This sequence uses TRBV7-3 and TRBJ2-7; no D gene is confidently identified. The CDR3 region reads CASSFGASYEQYF. The DNA sequence is as follows: TGTGCCAGCAGCTTCGGTGCCTCCTACGAGCAGTACTTC.